This TCR beta chain was captured in a study of beta chain features in type 1 diabetes listed by TCRdb under 2018. Regarding the study in general: Patients and healthy donors did not differ in mean age, gender distribution, total cell number or subset yield. The study compared the TCRB repertoires of sorted circulating CD4+ T cell subsets in recently diagnosed type 1 diabetes patients with those in matched healthy donors. A total of about 100 million sorted cells were examined across all samples, and RNA yield correlated strongly with the number of cells per subset. Regulatory and stem cell-like memory subsets were isolated from only 8 patients and roughly 8 healthy donors, whereas naive and central memory subsets came from all 30 or so donors.

Spanning cysteine to phenylalanine, the CDR3 consists of 13 amino acids. Just the 39-base CDR3 DNA is kept, in frame starting at base 1. The junction shows trimming of 5 bases on V and 16 bases on J, and the gene matches do not reach 12 bases of it. CDR1 MDHEN and CDR2 SYDVKM are derived from the germline V gene. To note about this clone: Its antigen specificity is not known. Base qualities are not provided; no much larger clone lies one nucleotide away.

A single peripheral blood draw of around 120 mL on average was collected from each donor into heparinised tubes. Using a panel that included CD45RO, CCR7, CD25, CD127, CD95 and CD27, naive, central memory, regulatory and stem cell-like memory CD4+ T cells were sorted on a BD FACSAria II. All sorted populations exceeded 95% purity. PBMCs were isolated immediately by Lymphoprep density gradient centrifugation and stained directly without culture. Samples were stained and sorted in pairs, with one healthy donor and one patient per experiment, so that batch effects were minimized. The investigation overall reported the following: Naive, central memory and regulatory TCRB repertoires appeared more similar among patients than among healthy donors. PCR might favor shorter templates, but patient and control samples were amplified and corrected together, so any skew would affect both groups equally. Because cDNA was sequenced instead of genomic DNA, activated cells with high expression could be over-represented, although the groups did not differ in activation or CD3 levels. Fewer insertions and more nucleotide deletions at VDJ recombination sites were observed in patients with type 1 diabetes, implying thymic rearrangement abnormalities. In all four CD4+ subsets, TCRB CDR3 length was moderately but significantly shorter in type 1 diabetes patients. HLA sub-analyses involved small numbers of individuals, so any influence of HLA type on TCRB rearrangement remained unresolved.

The entire amount of isolated RNA was reverse transcribed using the High Capacity cDNA Reverse Transcription Kit, so the sequenced TCRB transcripts were expressed ones. Deep immunoSEQ sequencing was performed on naive, central memory and regulatory T cell samples, with an average of about 4 million total reads per sample. After sorted cells were lysed in RLT buffer, RNA was extracted with DNase-treated RNeasy Micro or Mini kits, with the choice depending on cell number. Each cell subset was processed separately to prevent cross-contamination, with patient and healthy donor samples processed together. Using the immunoSEQ multiplex PCR, TCRB sequences were amplified from cDNA into 87-bp fragments spanning the CDR3 region. Sequencing of the amplicons was done on the Illumina HiSeq platform. The published analysis was carried out like this. Synthetic template baselines were used to correct PCR bias computationally, reads within Hamming distance 2 were collapsed, and singletons that could not be merged were discarded. Reads were aligned against IMGT so that V, D and J genes, CDR3 length and insertions or deletions at six rearrangement sites could be assigned. Within each subset, clonotype counts were normalized to sorted cell number, after which true diversity and Gini coefficients were computed with the tcR R package. Repertoire sharing was quantified using the overlap coefficient calculated on TCRB nucleotide sequences. Out-of-frame TCRB sequences from naive cells were analyzed to stand in for the pre-selection repertoire. TCRdb re-hosts the immuneACCESS table, in-frame sequences only. Its copies lack some clones; in the studies checked, an unresolved V gene accounts for under half of them, and the cause for the rest is not known. Clone size and V and J calls were adopted from that table, with D and trimming inferred from the DNA. A total of roughly 230,000 clones appear in this sample, roughly 11% of them only once. The ten largest clones capture over 0.015% of the sample.

The clonotype comes from a man aged 25-45 years with type 1 diabetes. The chain joins TRBV28 to TRBJ2-1; 9 middle bases align to TRBD1. The sample consisted of naive CD4+ T cells from blood. The cell subset or site label for this specimen denotes: true naive CD4+ T cells. In nucleotides, the sequence is TGTGCCAGCAGTAACAAACTCCGGGACAGGGACTTCTTC. The encoded protein is CASSNKLRDRDFF. The CDR3, completed at both ends by the reference TRBV28 and TRBJ2-1 genes, gives the full variable domain DVKVTQSSRYLVKRTGEKVFLECVQDMDHENMFWYRQDPGLGLRLIYFSYDVKMKEKGDIPEGYSVSREKKERFSLILESASTNQTSMYLCASSNKLRDRDFFGPGTRLTVL.